In its sample, the clone carrying this T cell receptor beta chain was seen a few times. The antigen remains undetermined. Stated time point: sample taken at primary tumor resection. The sequenced material consisted of unsorted whole RNA from tumor, nontumor lung or frozen PBMC. These data belong to a study of spatial heterogeneity in lung cancer. The wider study: The study consistently detected more beta-chain than alpha-chain sequences. Study-wide results and limits: Ubiquitous and regional nonsynonymous mutation counts were tracked by ubiquitous and regional expanded TCR counts, respectively. Intratumoral expanded alpha and beta TCR counts were found to track tumor mutation counts.

From the 5' RACE reads, TCRdb called clonotypes with MiXCR, one entry per CDR3 protein. The sample lists around 100,000 distinct CDR3 sequences, under 4.5% seen once, with around 20% in the top ten. The sample in question was lung tumor tissue, obtained at surgery. The TCR was taken from a male donor with early-stage non-small cell lung cancer.

In DNA form, the CDR3 reads TGTGCCAGCAGCAACCCCTCTCGACAGGGAAACATTCAGTACTTC. It codes for CASSNPSRQGNIQYF. V gene TRBV21-1 combines with J gene TRBJ2-4; TRBD1 is taken as the D call from the table, unchecked against the DNA. TRBV21-1 is a pseudogene locus. The CDR3 extends over 15 amino acids.